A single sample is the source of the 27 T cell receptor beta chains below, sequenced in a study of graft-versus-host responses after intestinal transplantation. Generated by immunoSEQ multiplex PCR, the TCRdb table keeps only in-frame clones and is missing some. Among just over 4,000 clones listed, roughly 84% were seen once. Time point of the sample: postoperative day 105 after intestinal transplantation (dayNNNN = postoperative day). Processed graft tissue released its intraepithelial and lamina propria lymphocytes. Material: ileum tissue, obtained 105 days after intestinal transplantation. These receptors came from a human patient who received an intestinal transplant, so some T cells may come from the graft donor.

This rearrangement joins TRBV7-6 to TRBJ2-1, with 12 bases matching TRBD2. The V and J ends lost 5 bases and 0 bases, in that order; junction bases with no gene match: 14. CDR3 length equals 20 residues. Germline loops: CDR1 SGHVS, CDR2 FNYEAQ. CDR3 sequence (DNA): TGTGCCAGCAGCGCACGGGGACTAGCGGGCCCAGAAAGCTCCTACAATGAGCAGTTCTTC. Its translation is CASSARGLAGPESSYNEQFF.

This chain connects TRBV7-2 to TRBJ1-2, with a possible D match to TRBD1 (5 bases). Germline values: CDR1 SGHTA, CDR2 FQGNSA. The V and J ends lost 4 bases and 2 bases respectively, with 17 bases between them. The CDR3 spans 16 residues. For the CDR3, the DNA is TGTGCCAGCAGCTCCTATCCCCTCAGGGTAAACTATGGCTACACCTTC. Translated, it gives CASSSYPLRVNYGYTF.

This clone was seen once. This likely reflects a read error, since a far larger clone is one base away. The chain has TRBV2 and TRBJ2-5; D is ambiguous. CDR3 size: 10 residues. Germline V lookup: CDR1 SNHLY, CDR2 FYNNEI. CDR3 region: CACSAETQYF. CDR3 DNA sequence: TGTGCCTGCAGTGCGGAGACCCAGTACTTC.

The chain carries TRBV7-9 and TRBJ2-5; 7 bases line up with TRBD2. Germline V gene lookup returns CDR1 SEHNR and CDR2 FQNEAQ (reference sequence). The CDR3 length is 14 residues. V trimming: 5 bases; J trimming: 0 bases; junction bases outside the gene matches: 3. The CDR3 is CASSTGTNQETQYF. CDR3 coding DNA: TGTGCCAGCAGCACCGGGACTAACCAAGAGACCCAGTACTTC.

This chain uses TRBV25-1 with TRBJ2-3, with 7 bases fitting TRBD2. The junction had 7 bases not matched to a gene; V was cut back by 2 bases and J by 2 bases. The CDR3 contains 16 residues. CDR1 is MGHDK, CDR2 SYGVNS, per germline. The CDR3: CASSEEGEGTTDTQYF. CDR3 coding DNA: TGTGCCAGCAGTGAAGAAGGGGAGGGGACCACAGATACGCAGTATTTT.

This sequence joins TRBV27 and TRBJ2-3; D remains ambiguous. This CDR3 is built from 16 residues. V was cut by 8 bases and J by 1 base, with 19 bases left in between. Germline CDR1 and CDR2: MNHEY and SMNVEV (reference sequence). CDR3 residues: CASALVGAARTDTQYF. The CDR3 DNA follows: TGTGCCAGCGCCTTAGTGGGTGCGGCCCGCACAGATACGCAGTATTTT.

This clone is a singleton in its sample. CDR3 sequence: CASSHTLAGVYLSYNEQFF. The CDR3 DNA reads as TGCGCCAGCAGCCACACCCTAGCGGGGGTTTACCTCTCCTACAATGAGCAGTTCTTC. V is TRBV4-1 and J is TRBJ2-1; 10 bases are shared with TRBD2. This CDR3 comprises 19 residues. The germline CDR1 and CDR2 sequences are MGHRA and YSYEKL. Trimming at V came to 3 bases and at J to 0 bases, leaving 11 bases not matched to a gene.

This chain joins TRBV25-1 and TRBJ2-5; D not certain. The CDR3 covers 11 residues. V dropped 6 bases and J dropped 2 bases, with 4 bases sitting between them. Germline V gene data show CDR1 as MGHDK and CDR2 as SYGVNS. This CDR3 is CASRGQETQYF. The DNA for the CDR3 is TGTGCCAGCAGGGGGCAAGAGACCCAGTACTTC. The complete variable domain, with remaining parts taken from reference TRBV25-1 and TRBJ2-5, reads EADIYQTPRYLVIGTGKKITLECSQTMGHDKMYWYQQDPGMELHLIHYSYGVNSTEKGDLSSESTVSRIRTEHFPLTLESARPSHTSQYLCASRGQETQYFGPGTRLLVL.

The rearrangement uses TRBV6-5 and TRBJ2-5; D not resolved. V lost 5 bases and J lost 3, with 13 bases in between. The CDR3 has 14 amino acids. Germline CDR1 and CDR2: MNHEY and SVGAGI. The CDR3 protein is CASSLWEEEETQYF. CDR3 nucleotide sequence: TGTGCCAGCAGTCTGTGGGAAGAAGAAGAGACCCAGTACTTC.

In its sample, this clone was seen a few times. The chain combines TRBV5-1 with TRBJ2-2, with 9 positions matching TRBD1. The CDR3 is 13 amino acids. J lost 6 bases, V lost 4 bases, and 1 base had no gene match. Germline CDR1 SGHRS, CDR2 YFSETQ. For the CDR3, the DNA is TGCGCCAGCAGCAGACAGGGGGCCGGGGAGCTGTTTTTT. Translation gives CASSRQGAGELFF.

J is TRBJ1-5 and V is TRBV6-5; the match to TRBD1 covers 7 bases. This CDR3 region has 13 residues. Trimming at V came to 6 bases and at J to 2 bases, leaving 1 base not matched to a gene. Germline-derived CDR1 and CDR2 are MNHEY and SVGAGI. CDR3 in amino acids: CASSTGGNQPQHF. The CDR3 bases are TGTGCCAGCAGCACAGGGGGCAATCAGCCCCAGCATTTT.

CDR3 sequence (DNA): TGCAGCGTCGGACAGGGGGCTTGGACTGAAGCTTTCTTT. This encodes CSVGQGAWTEAFF. V is TRBV29-1 and J is TRBJ1-1; 11 positions match TRBD1. J gave up 5 bases and V 6 bases, and 5 bases lay outside the gene matches. The CDR3 consists of 13 residues. Per germline, CDR1 SQVTM and CDR2 ANQGSEA.

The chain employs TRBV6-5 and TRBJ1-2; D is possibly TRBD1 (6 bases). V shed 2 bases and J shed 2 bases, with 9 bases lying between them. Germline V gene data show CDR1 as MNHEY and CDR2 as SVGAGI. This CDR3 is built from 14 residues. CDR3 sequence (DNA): TGTGCCAGCAGTTACATGACAGGAAACTATGGCTACACCTTC. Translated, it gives CASSYMTGNYGYTF.

The DNA for the CDR3 is TGTGCCAGAAGGACAGGGGGCGTCGAGCAGTACTTC. Translation gives CARRTGGVEQYF. V gene TRBV5-3 combines with J gene TRBJ2-7, with 10 positions matching TRBD1. TRBV5-3 belongs to the ORF category, with a function that is uncertain. This CDR3 contains 12 residues. The ends lost 5 bases at V and 6 bases at J; junction bases unmatched: 2.

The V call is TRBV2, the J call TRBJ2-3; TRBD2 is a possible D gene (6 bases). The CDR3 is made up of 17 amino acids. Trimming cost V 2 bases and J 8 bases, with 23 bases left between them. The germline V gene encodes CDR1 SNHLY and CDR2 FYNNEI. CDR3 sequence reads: CASSESSRSAGLGTQYF. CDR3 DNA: TGTGCCAGCAGTGAATCGTCCCGGTCCGCGGGACTTGGTACGCAGTATTTT. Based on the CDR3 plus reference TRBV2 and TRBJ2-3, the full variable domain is EPEVTQTPSHQVTQMGQEVILRCVPISNHLYFYWYRQILGQKVEFLVSFYNNEISEKSEIFDDQFSVERPDGSNFTLKIRSTKLEDSAMYFCASSESSRSAGLGTQYFGPGTRLTVL.

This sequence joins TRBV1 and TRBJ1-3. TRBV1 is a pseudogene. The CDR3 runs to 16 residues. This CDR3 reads CTSSQDLQYSGNTIYF. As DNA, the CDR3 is TGCACCAGCAGCCAAGATCTACAATACTCTGGAAACACCATATATTTT.

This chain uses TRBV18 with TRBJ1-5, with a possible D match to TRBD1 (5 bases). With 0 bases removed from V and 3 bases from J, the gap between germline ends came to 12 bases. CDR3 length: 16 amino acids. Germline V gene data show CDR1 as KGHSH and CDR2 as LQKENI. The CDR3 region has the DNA TGTGCCAGCTCACCACCGGGGGGAGCCTACAATCAGCCCCAGCATTTT. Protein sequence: CASSPPGGAYNQPQHF.

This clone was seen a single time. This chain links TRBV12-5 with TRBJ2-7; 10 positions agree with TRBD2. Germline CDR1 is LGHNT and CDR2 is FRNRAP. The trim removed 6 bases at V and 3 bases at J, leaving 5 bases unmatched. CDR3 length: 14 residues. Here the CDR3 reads CASGKLAGFYEQYF. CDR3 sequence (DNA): TGTGCTAGTGGGAAACTAGCGGGGTTCTACGAGCAGTACTTC.

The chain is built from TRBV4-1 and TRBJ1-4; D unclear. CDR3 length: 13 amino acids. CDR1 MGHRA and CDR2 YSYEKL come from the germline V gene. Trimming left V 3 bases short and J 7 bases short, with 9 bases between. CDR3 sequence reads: CASSQPMSEKLFF. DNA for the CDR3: TGCGCCAGCAGCCAGCCTATGAGTGAAAAACTGTTTTTT.

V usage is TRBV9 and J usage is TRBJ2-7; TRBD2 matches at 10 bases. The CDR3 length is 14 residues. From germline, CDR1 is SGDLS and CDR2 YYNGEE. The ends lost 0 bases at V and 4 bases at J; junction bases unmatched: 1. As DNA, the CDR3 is TGTGCCAGCAGCGTAGAGACTAGCGGGTACGAGCAGTACTTC. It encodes CASSVETSGYEQYF.

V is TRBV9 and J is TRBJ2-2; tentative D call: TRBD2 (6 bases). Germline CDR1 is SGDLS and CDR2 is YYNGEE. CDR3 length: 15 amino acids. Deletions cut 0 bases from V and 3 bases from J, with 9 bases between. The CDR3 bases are TGTGCCAGCAGCGTAGCGGGGGATTACACCGGGGAGCTGTTTTTT. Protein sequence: CASSVAGDYTGELFF.

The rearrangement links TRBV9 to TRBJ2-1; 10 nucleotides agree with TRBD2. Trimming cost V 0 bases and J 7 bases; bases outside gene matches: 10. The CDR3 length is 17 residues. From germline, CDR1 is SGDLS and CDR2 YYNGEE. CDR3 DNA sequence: TGTGCCAGCAGCGTAGACCCTCTAGCGGGGGTGCGAAATGAGCAGTTCTTC. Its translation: CASSVDPLAGVRNEQFF.

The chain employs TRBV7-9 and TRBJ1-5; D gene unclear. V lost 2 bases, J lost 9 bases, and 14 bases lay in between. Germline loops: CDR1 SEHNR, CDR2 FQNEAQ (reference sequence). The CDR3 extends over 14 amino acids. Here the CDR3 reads CASSLWSPLGPQHF. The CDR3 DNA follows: TGTGCCAGCAGCTTATGGTCACCGCTGGGGCCCCAGCATTTT.

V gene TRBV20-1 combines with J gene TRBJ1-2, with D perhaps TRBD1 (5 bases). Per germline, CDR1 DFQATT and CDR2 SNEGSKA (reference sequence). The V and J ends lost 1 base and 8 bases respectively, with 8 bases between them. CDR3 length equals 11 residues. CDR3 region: CSARGGSGYTF. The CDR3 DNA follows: TGCAGTGCTAGAGGGGGGAGCGGCTACACCTTC.

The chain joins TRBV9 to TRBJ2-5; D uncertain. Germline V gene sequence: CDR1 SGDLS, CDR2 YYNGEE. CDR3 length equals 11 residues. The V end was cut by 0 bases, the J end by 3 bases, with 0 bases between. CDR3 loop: CASSVEETQYF. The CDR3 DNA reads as TGTGCCAGCAGCGTAGAAGAGACCCAGTACTTC.

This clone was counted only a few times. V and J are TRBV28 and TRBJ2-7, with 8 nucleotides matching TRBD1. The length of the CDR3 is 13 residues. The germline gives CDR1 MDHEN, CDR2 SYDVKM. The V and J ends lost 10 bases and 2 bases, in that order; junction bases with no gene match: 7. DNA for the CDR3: TGTGCCACAATCGGACAGGGCCCCTACGAGCAGTACTTC. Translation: CATIGQGPYEQYF.

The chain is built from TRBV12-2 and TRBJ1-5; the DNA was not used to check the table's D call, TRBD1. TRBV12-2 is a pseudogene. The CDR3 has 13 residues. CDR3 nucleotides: TGTGCAAGTCGCGACAGGAGCAATCAGCCCCAGCATTTT. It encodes CASRDRSNQPQHF.